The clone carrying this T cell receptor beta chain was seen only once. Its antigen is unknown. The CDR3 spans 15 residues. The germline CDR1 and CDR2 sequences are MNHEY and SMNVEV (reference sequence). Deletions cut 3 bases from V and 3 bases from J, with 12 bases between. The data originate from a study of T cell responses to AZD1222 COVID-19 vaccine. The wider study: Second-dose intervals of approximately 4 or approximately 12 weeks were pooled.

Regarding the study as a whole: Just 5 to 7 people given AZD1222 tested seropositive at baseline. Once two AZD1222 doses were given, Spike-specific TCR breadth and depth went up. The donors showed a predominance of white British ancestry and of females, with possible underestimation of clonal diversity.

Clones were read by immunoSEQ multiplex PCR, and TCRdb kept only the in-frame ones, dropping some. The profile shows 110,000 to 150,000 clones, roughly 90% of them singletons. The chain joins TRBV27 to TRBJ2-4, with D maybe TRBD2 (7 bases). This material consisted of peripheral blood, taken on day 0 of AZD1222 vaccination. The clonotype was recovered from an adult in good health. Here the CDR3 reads CASSLGGAGKNIQYF. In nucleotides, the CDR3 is TGTGCCAGCAGTTTGGGGGGGGCAGGCAAAAACATTCAGTACTTC.